What follows are 17 T cell receptor beta chains derived from one specimen sequenced in a study of blood T cell repertoires in COVID-19. Produced via immunoSEQ multiplex PCR; TCRdb's table is partial and in-frame only. The sample contains some 200,000 clones, 84% of which appear only once. Sequenced input: peripheral blood. Receptors were obtained from a middle-aged man with active or convalescent COVID-19.

The chain carries TRBV3-1 (or the pseudogene TRBV3-2) and TRBJ2-5; tentative D call: TRBD2 (7 bases). Germline V gives CDR1 LGHDT, CDR2 YNNKEL (reference sequence). The ends were cut back, 4 bases at V and 5 bases at J, with 11 bases in the middle. The CDR3 covers 13 residues. CDR3 loop: CASSPRGAETQYF. The CDR3 region has the DNA TGTGCCAGCAGCCCTCGGGGGGCGGAGACCCAGTACTTC.

The chain couples TRBV4-2 to TRBJ2-1, with 7 bases lining up with TRBD2. The CDR3 runs to 16 residues. J lost 9 bases, V lost 1 base, and 12 bases had no gene match. The germline V gene has CDR1 LGHNA and CDR2 YNFKEQ. The CDR3: CASSQGTSTFWGEQFF. CDR3 nucleotide sequence: TGTGCCAGCAGCCAAGGGACTAGTACGTTTTGGGGTGAGCAGTTCTTC.

V and J are TRBV5-1 and TRBJ2-5; TRBD1 matches at 7 bases. The germline CDR1 and CDR2 sequences are SGHRS and YFSETQ. The CDR3 runs 15 residues. The V segment lost 4 bases and the J segment 3 bases; nucleotides outside the gene matches: 9. CDR3 sequence reads: CASSARTGTEETQYF. The DNA for the CDR3 is TGCGCCAGCAGCGCAAGGACCGGGACAGAAGAGACCCAGTACTTC.

The chain couples TRBV3-1 (or the pseudogene TRBV3-2) to TRBJ2-3; 9 bases are a match to TRBD2. Germline lookup yields CDR1 LGHDT and CDR2 YNNKEL (reference sequence). The junction had 6 bases not matched to a gene; V was cut back by 1 base and J by 1 base. CDR3 length: 17 amino acids. The CDR3 DNA reads as TGTGCCAGCAGCCAAGTTTTGCGGGAGGGATGCACAGATACGCAGTATTTT. Its translation: CASSQVLREGCTDTQYF.

The chain joins TRBV5-8 to TRBJ1-6; D ambiguous. The germline V gene has CDR1 SGHTS and CDR2 YDEGEE. The V gene lost 6 bases and the J gene lost 8 bases, with 12 bases spanning the gap. There are 13 residues in the CDR3. The CDR3 reads CASNVDGDSPLHF. DNA of the CDR3: TGTGCCAGCAACGTCGACGGGGATTCACCCCTCCACTTT.

This sequence joins TRBV27 and TRBJ2-7; 9 nucleotides align to TRBD2. Germline V CDR1 and CDR2: MNHEY, SMNVEV (reference sequence). This CDR3 has 13 amino acids. The J segment lost 3 bases and the V segment lost 10 bases, leaving 7 bases of the junction unmatched. This CDR3 is CATGGRGYYEQYF. The DNA for the CDR3 is TGTGCCACCGGCGGGAGGGGATACTACGAGCAGTACTTC.

The rearrangement uses TRBV5-1 and TRBJ2-5; no clear D. With 0 bases removed from V and 2 bases from J, the gap between germline ends came to 11 bases. The CDR3 length is 15 residues. Germline values: CDR1 SGHRS, CDR2 YFSETQ. Written as DNA, the CDR3 is TGCGCCAGCAGCTTGGCCCCTAGAAGGCAAGAGACCCAGTACTTC. It translates to CASSLAPRRQETQYF. Together with reference TRBV5-1 and TRBJ2-5, the CDR3 gives the full variable domain: KAGVTQTPRYLIKTRGQQVTLSCSPISGHRSVSWYQQTPGQGLQFLFEYFSETQRNKGNFPGRFSGRQFSNSRSEMNVSTLELGDSALYLCASSLAPRRQETQYFGPGTRLLVL.

Concerning this clone itself: One junction end disagrees with the germline gene, perhaps due to a read error. This chain uses TRBV2 with TRBJ2-7; weak D call: TRBD1 (6 bases). The CDR3 runs to 12 residues. In germline, CDR1 is SNHLY, CDR2 FYNNEI. CDR3 nucleotide sequence: TGTGCCAGCAGTGAAAGGGGCAGGGGTGAGAACTTC. This translates into CASSERGRGENF.

The rearrangement joins TRBV15 to TRBJ1-5; 8 nucleotides line up with TRBD1. The trim removed 1 base at V and 0 bases at J, leaving 8 bases unmatched. CDR1 LNHNV and CDR2 YYDKDF come from the germline V gene (reference sequence). The CDR3 totals 18 residues. The CDR3 is CATSRGLRTGNSNQPQHF. The CDR3 DNA reads as TGTGCCACCAGCAGAGGGCTTAGGACAGGGAATAGCAATCAGCCCCAGCATTTT.

This chain joins TRBV5-1 and TRBJ2-3, with D maybe TRBD1 (6 bases). The CDR3 covers 16 residues. Germline-derived CDR1 and CDR2 are SGHRS and YFSETQ. The ends were cut back, 0 bases at V and 0 bases at J, with 11 bases in the middle. CDR3 sequence reads: CASSLVGTRSTDTQYF. For the CDR3, the DNA is TGCGCCAGCAGCTTGGTGGGGACACGAAGCACAGATACGCAGTATTTT.

V and J are TRBV7-7 and TRBJ2-2, with TRBD1 matching 8 bases. This CDR3 is 14 amino acids long. The ends lost 5 bases at V and 6 bases at J; junction bases unmatched: 5. Per germline, CDR1 SSHAT and CDR2 FNYEAQ (reference sequence). The CDR3, as DNA: TGTGCCAGCAGCCTCGCGACAGGGGCCGGGGAGCTGTTTTTT. Protein sequence: CASSLATGAGELFF. Full variable domain (remainder filled in from reference TRBV7-7 and TRBJ2-2): GAGVSQSPRYKVTKRGQDVTLRCDPISSHATLYWYQQALGQGPEFLTYFNYEAQPDKSGLPSDRFSAERPEGSISTLTIQRTEQRDSAMYRCASSLATGAGELFFGEGSRLTVL.

This clone was seen once. The J gene is TRBJ2-1, the V gene TRBV7-9; tentatively, D is TRBD2 (6 bases). Germline assignment: CDR1 SEHNR and CDR2 FQNEAQ (reference sequence). The CDR3 spans 19 residues. The ends were cut back, 3 bases at V and 5 bases at J, with 26 bases in the middle. The CDR3 DNA reads TGTGCCAGCAGCTTCCTCAATCAACTAACTCAGCGCGGGAACAATGAGCAGTTCTTC. Translating gives CASSFLNQLTQRGNNEQFF.

This clone turned up a few times. V is TRBV5-6 and J is TRBJ1-3; D gene unclear. The CDR3 contains 12 residues. CDR1 and CDR2 from the germline V gene are SGHDT and YYEEEE. V was cut by 5 bases and J by 8 bases, with 11 bases left in between. CDR3 loop: CASSTARDTIYF. The CDR3 DNA reads TGTGCCAGCAGTACCGCTCGCGACACCATATATTTT.

The chain links TRBV24-1 to TRBJ2-1, with 8 bases lining up with TRBD2. Per germline, CDR1 KGHDR and CDR2 SFDVKD. The CDR3 is 17 residues long. The ends lost 3 bases at V and 0 bases at J; junction bases unmatched: 6. Here the CDR3 DNA reads TGTGCCACCAGTGATCCGGGACTAGGGGACTCCTACAATGAGCAGTTCTTC. Encoded protein: CATSDPGLGDSYNEQFF.

The chain couples TRBV18 to TRBJ2-1; D possibly corresponds to TRBD2 (7 bases). CDR3 length: 18 amino acids. Between the trimmed V and J ends, which lost 3 bases and 3 bases, there was a span of 21 bases. The germline CDR1 and CDR2 sequences are KGHSH and LQKENI. The CDR3 DNA follows: TGTGCCAGCTCACCCCCCACAGGGAGGGGCAGGGTCTACAATGAGCAGTTCTTC. Protein: CASSPPTGRGRVYNEQFF.

CDR3 DNA: TGTGCCAGCAGCTCGGGACAGCTGAACACTGAAGCTTTCTTT. It encodes CASSSGQLNTEAFF. The chain joins TRBV7-2 to TRBJ1-1, with 7 bases identical to TRBD1. V gave up 4 bases and J gave up 0 bases; unmatched junction bases: 2. The CDR3 covers 14 residues. Per germline, CDR1 SGHTA and CDR2 FQGNSA.

V and J are TRBV5-8 and TRBJ1-5; the match to TRBD1 covers 9 bases. Unmatched junction bases numbered 14, after V lost 4 bases and J lost 3 bases. Germline V gives CDR1 SGHTS, CDR2 YDEGEE. The CDR3 totals 18 residues. CDR3 DNA sequence: TGTGCCAGCAGCCTCTCCGGGACAGGGCCGAGGGACAATCAGCCCCAGCATTTT. Amino acid sequence: CASSLSGTGPRDNQPQHF. The full variable domain, its missing parts supplied by reference TRBV5-8 and TRBJ1-5, is EAGVTQSPTHLIKTRGQQATLRCSPISGHTSVYWYQQALGLGLQFLLWYDEGEERNRGNFPPRFSGRQFPNYSSELNVNALELEDSALYLCASSLSGTGPRDNQPQHFGDGTRLSIL.